This T cell receptor (beta chain) was identified in a study of blood T cell repertoires in COVID-19. All enrollees were roughly 18 to 90 years old and from some 24 US areas. Participants were placed into cohorts based on the clinical history they reported. Symptom resolution, clearance, or two negative PCRs marked donors in Cohort 3 as recovered. Under the authors' procedure: Amplified reference gene primers provided the basis for estimating nucleated cell counts. Only in-frame clones appear in the TCRdb table, and some are missing; sequencing was by immunoSEQ multiplex PCR. Clonal size and the V and J genes are those of that table, whereas D and trimming came from the DNA. The sample contains about 300,000 clones, roughly 85% of which appear only once. The specimen sequenced was PBMCs or T cells enriched from blood (not recorded which). The receptor was derived from a woman between 50 and 59 years old who had recovered from COVID-19.

CDR3 sequence reads: CASSFSTNRGQYEQYF. The CDR3 DNA reads as TGTGCCAGCAGTTTTTCGACTAACAGGGGGCAGTACGAGCAGTACTTC. The rearrangement joins TRBV27 to TRBJ2-7; 9 bases match TRBD1. CDR1 and CDR2 from the germline V gene are MNHEY and SMNVEV (reference sequence). The CDR3 totals 16 residues. J lost 4 bases, V lost 3 bases, and 10 bases had no gene match.